This T cell receptor beta chain was recovered during a study of CD8 T cells in Susac syndrome (dated by TCRdb to between 2018 and 2021). In terms of the full investigation: The study used repertoire sequencing to test whether antigen drove CD8+ T cell activation and differentiation in Susac syndrome. Paper-wide results and their limitations: The number of individuals in the TCR sequencing and HLA analysis was recognized as being relatively small.

RNA was extracted with the RNeasy kit and roughly 0.5 to 1 ug was reverse transcribed using random hexamers. The immunoSEQ multiplex PCR assay, which covers 54 Vbeta and 13 Jbeta segments, was used to amplify TCR beta CDR3 regions. PCR amplification bias was corrected using a synthetic template baseline for primer optimization and computational correction. Per the authors' processing: Only productive sequences were kept, with reads annotated to V, D and J genes according to IMGT and analyzed in immunoSEQ Analyzer. Clonality was calculated as one minus the Shannon entropy normalized by log2 of the number of productive unique sequences. For each patient and control, public and private clones were evaluated among the 100 most prevalent clones. Susac-specific clones were defined as absent from healthy and MS cohorts, over a thousand published viral clones and other ImmuneACCESS disease sequences. The public reads were reanalyzed by TCRdb: fastp trimming at Q25, MiXCR alignment, in-frame beta chains only. Rows with one shared CDR3 protein collapse into an entry with the most common genes and DNA. TCRdb, rather than the study authors, made the V and J calls. Across this sample there are roughly 130,000 distinct CDR3 sequences, with about 95% seen only once. The top ten clonotypes cover around 0.12% of the sample.

In the case of this clonotype: The antigen this receptor binds is unknown. No quality values exist for individual bases; no much larger clone is one base distant.

Cut back by 5 bases and 5 bases, the V and J ends lie 13 bases apart. In the germline V gene, CDR1 corresponds to SGHRS and CDR2 to YFSETQ. The CDR3, from cysteine to phenylalanine, totals 14 residues. Only the CDR3 DNA is retained, 42 bases long and in frame from the first base. High-throughput TCR beta sequencing profiled peripheral blood CD8+ and CD4+ T cells from healthy donors, Susac syndrome patients and multiple sclerosis patients. The multiple sclerosis controls were treatment-naive patients whose relapsing-remitting disease, either stable or active, fulfilled the revised McDonald criteria. Bulk CD8+ and CD4+ T cells were purified by magnetic negative isolation, whereas CD8+ TEMRA cells were enriched by FACS. Blood was drawn into EDTA tubes, processed within 24 hours, and PBMCs were isolated by density gradient centrifugation. PBMCs intended for TCR sequencing were cryopreserved in liquid nitrogen and thawed later in a water bath at 37 degrees C. Purity of sorted or isolated CD4+, CD8+ and CD8+ TEMRA cells was at least 90%.

Sequenced material: CD4+ T cells from PBMCs. Recombination connected TRBV5-1 to TRBJ1-4, with a weak D call of TRBD1 (6 bases match). This sequence was found in a human donor with multiple sclerosis. The nucleotides read TGCGCCAGCAGAGAACAGGGCCCAAATGAAAAACTGTTTTTT. It encodes CASREQGPNEKLFF.